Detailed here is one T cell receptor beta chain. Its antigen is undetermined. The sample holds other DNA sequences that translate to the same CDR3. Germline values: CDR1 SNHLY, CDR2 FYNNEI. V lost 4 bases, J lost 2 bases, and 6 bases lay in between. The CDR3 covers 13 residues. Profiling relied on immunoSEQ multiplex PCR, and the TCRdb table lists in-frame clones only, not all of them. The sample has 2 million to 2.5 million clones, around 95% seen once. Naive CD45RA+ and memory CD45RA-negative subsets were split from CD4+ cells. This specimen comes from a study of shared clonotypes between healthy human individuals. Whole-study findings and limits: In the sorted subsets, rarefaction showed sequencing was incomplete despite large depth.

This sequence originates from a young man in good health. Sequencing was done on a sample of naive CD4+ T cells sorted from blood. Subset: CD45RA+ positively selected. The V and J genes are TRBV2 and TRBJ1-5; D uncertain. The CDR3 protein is CASSADGNQPQHF. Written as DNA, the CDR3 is TGTGCCAGCAGTGCTGACGGCAATCAGCCCCAGCATTTT.